A single sample is the source of the 14 T cell receptor beta chains below, sequenced in a study of neurological immune-mediated disorders. TCRdb used MiXCR to reprocess the 5' RACE reads, holding one entry per CDR3 protein. The table has 65,000 to 95,000 distinct CDR3 sequences, around 4.6% seen once. The specimen sequenced was PBMCs. The origin of the receptors is a young woman with multiple sclerosis.

This clonotype was seen ten or more times. The rearrangement uses TRBV5-1 and TRBJ2-3; 8 nucleotides align to TRBD1. This CDR3 comprises 17 residues. CDR1 and CDR2 (germline): SGHRS, YFSETQ. The V and J ends lost 0 bases and 2 bases, in that order; junction bases with no gene match: 8. CDR3 bases: TGCGCCAGCAGCTTGGCATCCAGGGGGCATCCCACAGATACGCAGTATTTT. This encodes CASSLASRGHPTDTQYF.

This clonotype was observed many times. The chain carries TRBV19 and TRBJ1-5; unclear D gene. The ends were cut back, 3 bases at V and 2 bases at J, with 11 bases in the middle. Germline V gene data show CDR1 as LNHDA and CDR2 as SQIVND (reference sequence). The CDR3 runs 15 residues. CDR3 sequence reads: CASSIPGSGNQPQHF. The CDR3 region has the DNA TGTGCCAGTAGTATTCCCGGGAGCGGCAATCAGCCCCAGCATTTT. The full variable domain, rest sourced from reference TRBV19 and TRBJ1-5, is DGGITQSPKYLFRKEGQNVTLSCEQNLNHDAMYWYRQDPGQGLRLIYYSQIVNDFQKGDIAEGYSVSREKKESFPLTVTSAQKNPTAFYLCASSIPGSGNQPQHFGDGTRLSIL.

This clonotype was found many times. V gene TRBV5-1 combines with J gene TRBJ2-5; 10 nucleotides align to TRBD2. Germline loops: CDR1 SGHRS, CDR2 YFSETQ. J was trimmed by 3 bases and V by 4 bases; bases with no gene match: 6. This CDR3 has 15 residues. The CDR3: CASSRGLAVEETQYF. In DNA form, the CDR3 reads TGCGCCAGCAGCAGAGGACTAGCGGTAGAAGAGACCCAGTACTTC.

Ten or more counts support this clonotype. The chain joins TRBV20-1 to TRBJ1-2, with no clear D. Germline V gene sequence: CDR1 DFQATT, CDR2 SNEGSKA (reference sequence). The V and J ends lost 4 bases and 3 bases respectively, with 12 bases between them. The CDR3 is 13 residues long. The chain's CDR3 is CSATRTRDYGYTF. CDR3 nucleotide sequence: TGCAGTGCTACAAGGACGAGGGACTATGGCTACACCTTC.

In this sample, this clonotype turned up many times. The chain uses TRBV6-6 and TRBJ2-5, with 7 bases identical to TRBD1. With 5 bases clipped from V and 7 bases from J, the junction kept 13 bases outside the gene matches. Per germline, CDR1 MNHNY and CDR2 SVGAGI (reference sequence). The CDR3 runs 15 residues. The CDR3 loop is CASSRDSHLWGTQYF. CDR3 DNA sequence: TGTGCCAGCAGTCGGGACAGTCACCTCTGGGGGACCCAGTACTTC.

Ten or more counts support this clonotype. The gene calls are TRBV5-1 and TRBJ2-3; no clear D gene. The CDR3 is made up of 15 amino acids. The V and J ends lost 2 bases and 3 bases respectively, with 13 bases between them. Germline V lookup: CDR1 SGHRS, CDR2 YFSETQ. The CDR3 nucleotides read TGCGCCAGCAGCTTAACACATTGGCATACAGATACGCAGTATTTT. This sequence encodes CASSLTHWHTDTQYF.

This clonotype was counted many times. The chain uses TRBV20-1 and TRBJ2-2; 7 nucleotides agree with TRBD2. CDR1 is DFQATT and CDR2 is SNEGSKA in the germline V gene (reference sequence). This CDR3 has 14 amino acids. V dropped 2 bases and J dropped 10; count of bases not matched to a gene: 10. In nucleotides, the CDR3 is TGCAGTGCTAGATGGACTAGATCACCGGAGGAGCTGTTTTTT. This codes for CSARWTRSPEELFF.

The chain combines TRBV27 with TRBJ2-1; perhaps TRBD2 as D (5 bases). Germline CDR1 reads MNHEY; CDR2 reads SMNVEV (reference sequence). This CDR3 is built from 13 residues. The V gene lost 7 bases and the J gene lost 4 bases, with 11 bases spanning the gap. CDR3 nucleotide sequence: TGTGCCAGCAAAGGAGGTTGGTACAATGAGCAGTTCTTC. Its protein product is CASKGGWYNEQFF.

The chain has TRBV4-1 and TRBJ1-5; D might be TRBD1 (5 bases). CDR1 is MGHRA and CDR2 is YSYEKL in the germline V gene. V was pared by 1 base and J by 16 bases, with 26 bases between. CDR3 length: 16 residues. In DNA, the CDR3 is TGCGCCAGCAGCCAAGCAGGCACCCAGGGCCTTCAGCACCAACATTTT. Translation: CASSQAGTQGLQHQHF.

This clonotype showed up many times. For the CDR3, the DNA is TGTGCCAGCAGCGTAGGGCGGGAAGAGACCCAGTACTTC. Its translation is CASSVGREETQYF. V usage is TRBV9 and J usage is TRBJ2-5, with D possibly being TRBD2 (5 bases). Looked up from germline, CDR1 is SGDLS and CDR2 is YYNGEE. CDR3 length: 13 amino acids. V was cut by 0 bases and J by 3 bases, with 6 bases left in between.

The sample holds a few counts of this clonotype. This chain connects TRBV12-3 or TRBV12-4 to TRBJ2-2; a possible D gene is TRBD2 (6 bases). The ends were cut back, 6 bases at V and 4 bases at J, with 15 bases in the middle. This CDR3 region has 15 residues. The chain's CDR3 is CASSPRGWATGELFF. CDR3 in DNA: TGTGCCAGCAGCCCGCGGGGTTGGGCCACCGGGGAGCTGTTTTTT.

This clonotype has only a few counts. The chain carries TRBV5-1 and TRBJ2-7, with TRBD2 identical over 11 bases. CDR3 size: 14 residues. The V and J ends lost 2 bases and 5 bases, in that order; junction bases with no gene match: 3. In germline, CDR1 is SGHRS, CDR2 YFSETQ. CDR3 loop: CASSLLAGVNEQYF. The CDR3 DNA is TGCGCCAGCAGCTTACTAGCGGGAGTCAACGAGCAGTACTTC.

This clonotype was observed at least ten times. The chain employs TRBV6-5 and TRBJ1-2, with a possible D match to TRBD1 (5 bases). The CDR3 extends over 15 amino acids. Germline CDR1 is MNHEY and CDR2 is SVGAGI. Trimming removed 6 bases at V and 4 bases at J, with 18 bases between. In DNA form, the CDR3 reads TGTGCCAGCAGCTCGGGTGGGGGGGGTATCTATGGCTACACCTTC. Its translation is CASSSGGGGIYGYTF.

This clonotype was recorded many times. The V gene is TRBV20-1, the J gene TRBJ2-5, with 9 bases lining up with TRBD2. This CDR3 has 15 amino acids. CDR1 and CDR2 from the germline V gene are DFQATT and SNEGSKA (reference sequence). Germline trimming cut 0 bases from V and 3 bases from J; bases unmatched to any gene: 5. The CDR3 sequence: CSARDLAGAEETQYF. The CDR3 DNA is TGCAGTGCTAGAGATTTAGCGGGAGCAGAAGAGACCCAGTACTTC.